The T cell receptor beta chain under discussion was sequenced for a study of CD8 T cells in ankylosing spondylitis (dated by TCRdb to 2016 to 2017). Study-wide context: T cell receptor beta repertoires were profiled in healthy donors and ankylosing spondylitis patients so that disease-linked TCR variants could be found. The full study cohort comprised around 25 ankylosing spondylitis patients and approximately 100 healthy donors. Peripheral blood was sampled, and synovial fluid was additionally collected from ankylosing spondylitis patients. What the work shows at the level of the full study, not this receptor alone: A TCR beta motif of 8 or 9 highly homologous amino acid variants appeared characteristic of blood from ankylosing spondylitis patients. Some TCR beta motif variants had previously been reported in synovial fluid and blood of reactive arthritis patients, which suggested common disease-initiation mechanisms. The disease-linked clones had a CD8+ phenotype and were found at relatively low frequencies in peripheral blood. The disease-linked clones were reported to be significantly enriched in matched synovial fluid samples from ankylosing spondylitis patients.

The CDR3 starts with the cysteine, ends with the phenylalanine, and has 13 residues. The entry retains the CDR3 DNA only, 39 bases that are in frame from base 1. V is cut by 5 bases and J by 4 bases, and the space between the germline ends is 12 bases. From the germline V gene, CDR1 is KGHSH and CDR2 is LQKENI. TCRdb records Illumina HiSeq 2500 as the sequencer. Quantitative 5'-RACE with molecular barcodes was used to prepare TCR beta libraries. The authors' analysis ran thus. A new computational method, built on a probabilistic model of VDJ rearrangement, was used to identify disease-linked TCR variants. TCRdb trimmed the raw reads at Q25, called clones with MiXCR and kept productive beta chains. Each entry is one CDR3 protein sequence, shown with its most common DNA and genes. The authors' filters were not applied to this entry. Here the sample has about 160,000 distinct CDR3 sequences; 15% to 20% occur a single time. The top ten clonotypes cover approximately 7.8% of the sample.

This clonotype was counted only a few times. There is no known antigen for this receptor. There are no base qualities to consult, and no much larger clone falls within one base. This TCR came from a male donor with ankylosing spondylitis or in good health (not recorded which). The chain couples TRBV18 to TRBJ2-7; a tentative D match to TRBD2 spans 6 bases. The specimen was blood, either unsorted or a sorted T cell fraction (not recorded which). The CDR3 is CASSLTSEYEQYF. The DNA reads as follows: TGTGCCAGCTCATTGACTAGTGAGTACGAGCAGTACTTC.